This T cell receptor (beta chain) was sequenced during a study of blood T cell repertoires in COVID-19. Study-wide context: The United States, Italy and Spain were the sources of the acute and convalescent COVID-19 samples. T cells, B-cell-depleted T cells, or PBMCs provided the cDNA or gDNA that served as material.

Original handling: For nucleated cells, counts were estimated from reference gene primer amplification. Clones were read by immunoSEQ multiplex PCR, and TCRdb kept only the in-frame ones, dropping some. For V, J and clone size, that table is used; D and trimming come from the DNA. Of fewer than 400,000 clones in the sample, around 87% were seen once. The germline CDR1 and CDR2 sequences are MRHNA and SNTAGT. The CDR3 spans 11 residues. V was cut by 6 bases and J by 5 bases, with 7 bases left in between. The TCR originated in a human donor in a cohort sampled during active COVID-19. V usage is TRBV6-4 and J usage is TRBJ1-2; D possibly corresponds to TRBD1 (5 bases). Material: peripheral blood. CDR3 protein: CASRTAYGYTF. The CDR3 coding sequence is TGTGCCAGCAGGACAGCGTATGGCTACACCTTC.